This record concerns one TCR beta chain sequence. Antigen: not known. The CDR3 has 15 amino acids. The sample is drawn from a study of OX40 agonist ivuxolimab in advanced cancers. Method: immunoSEQ multiplex PCR; TCRdb's copy keeps in-frame clones and lacks some. The sample includes tens of thousands of clones, about 85% seen only once; the top ten take 1.3%. Overall study findings and caveats: In the 0.1-3.0 mg/kg groups, partial responders showed among the lowest expansion. Normalized expansion of T-cell clones was also low for some nonresponders. The study observed clonal expansion of CD4+ and CD8+ blood T cells by week 6 at 0.1 to 3.0 mg/kg.

The sample consisted of CD4+ or CD8+ T cells sorted from blood, taken in a trial of the OX40 agonist ivuxolimab. The chain couples TRBV21-1 to TRBJ1-1; no check of the table's D call, TRBD1, against the DNA was made. TRBV21-1 is noted as a pseudogene. The receptor comes from an adult with an advanced solid tumor such as melanoma, head and neck, liver or kidney cancer. CDR3 loop: CASSKGTGGGTEAFF. The CDR3 DNA sequence: TGTGCCAGCAGCAAAGGAACAGGGGGCGGCACTGAAGCTTTCTTT.